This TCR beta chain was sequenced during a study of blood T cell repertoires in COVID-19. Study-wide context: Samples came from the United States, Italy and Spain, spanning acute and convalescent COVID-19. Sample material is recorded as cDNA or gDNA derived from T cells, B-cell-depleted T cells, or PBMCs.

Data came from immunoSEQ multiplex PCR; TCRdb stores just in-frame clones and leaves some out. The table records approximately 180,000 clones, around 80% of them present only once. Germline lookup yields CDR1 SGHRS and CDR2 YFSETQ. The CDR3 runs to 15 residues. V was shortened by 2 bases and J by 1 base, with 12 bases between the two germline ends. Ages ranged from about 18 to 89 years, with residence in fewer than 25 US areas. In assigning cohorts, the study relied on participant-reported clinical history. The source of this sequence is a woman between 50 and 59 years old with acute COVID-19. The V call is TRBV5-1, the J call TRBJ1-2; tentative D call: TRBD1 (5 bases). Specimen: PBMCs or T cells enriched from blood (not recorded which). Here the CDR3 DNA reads TGCGCCAGCAGCTTACCAGGGAAGGGTAACTATGGCTACACCTTC. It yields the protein CASSLPGKGNYGYTF.